This T cell receptor beta chain came from a study of T cells in localized non-small cell lung cancer. TCRdb's copy holds only in-frame clones and misses some; the assay was immunoSEQ multiplex PCR. In the table there are 2,500 to 4,000 clones, approximately 37% of which are singletons. This clone has more than one count but fewer than ten. The antigen is not known. Trimming stripped 5 bases from V and 3 bases from J, with 17 bases between. Germline CDR1 and CDR2: MNHGY and SAAAGT. The CDR3 has 16 residues. The study's findings and limits: Tumor trailed uninvolved adjacent lung in T cell clonality, which peaked there.

Sequences were derived from lung tumor tissue, sampled before any cancer treatment. The clonotype comes from a female donor of 60 years or more with stage I lung adenocarcinoma. This chain links TRBV6-8 with TRBJ1-5; a possible D gene is TRBD1 (6 bases). CDR3 amino acids: CASSGLQGVSNQPQHF. The CDR3 nucleotides are TGTGCCAGCAGTGGTTTACAGGGTGTCTCCAATCAGCCCCAGCATTTT.